The 29 T cell receptor beta chains below all came from one sample that was sequenced in a study of T cell responses to AZD1222 COVID-19 vaccine. Generated by immunoSEQ multiplex PCR, the TCRdb table keeps only in-frame clones and is missing some. The sample shows roughly 66,000 clones, around 83% of them seen only once. The sequenced sample was peripheral blood, obtained on day 0 of AZD1222 vaccination. These TCRs come from an adult in good health.

This sequence joins TRBV11-1 and TRBJ2-7; TRBD1 agrees at 8 bases. CDR1 is SGHAT and CDR2 is FQDESV in the germline V gene (reference sequence). Trimming removed 3 bases from V and 3 bases from J; junction bases left unmatched: 4. The CDR3 is made up of 14 amino acids. The CDR3 region has the DNA TGTGCCAGCAGCTTTTCCGGACAGGGCTACGAGCAGTACTTC. Translated, it gives CASSFSGQGYEQYF.

This chain joins TRBV29-1 and TRBJ2-3; D unclear. There are 11 residues in the CDR3. The V gene lost 3 bases and the J gene lost 2 bases, with 3 bases spanning the gap. The germline gives CDR1 SQVTM, CDR2 ANQGSEA. The CDR3 protein is CSVDNTDTQYF. The CDR3 DNA reads TGCAGCGTTGACAACACAGATACGCAGTATTTT.

The rearrangement links TRBV4-1 to TRBJ1-5, with D possibly TRBD1 on 5 matching bases. Trimming took off 0 bases at V and 3 bases at J, with 12 bases between the two ends. Per the germline V gene, CDR1 is MGHRA and CDR2 is YSYEKL. CDR3 length: 16 amino acids. CDR3 DNA: TGCGCCAGCAGCCAAGATCGGTCAGGGTTCAATCAGCCCCAGCATTTT. This encodes CASSQDRSGFNQPQHF.

The chain employs TRBV13 and TRBJ2-7; TRBD1 or TRBD2 may be the D gene (5 bases each). Germline V gene lookup returns CDR1 PRHDT and CDR2 FYEKMQ (reference sequence). The CDR3 has 16 residues. V lost 5 bases, J lost 5 bases, and 22 bases lay in between. The CDR3 spells CASSASIGARWNEQYF. CDR3 bases: TGTGCCAGCAGCGCGTCAATCGGGGCCCGGTGGAACGAGCAGTACTTC.

J is TRBJ1-2 and V is TRBV28; no clear D. The CDR3 totals 13 residues. Germline V gene data show CDR1 as MDHEN and CDR2 as SYDVKM. V was shortened by 3 bases and J by 7 bases, with 12 bases between the two germline ends. CDR3 sequence: CASSFNSGFGYTF. The CDR3 DNA is TGTGCCAGCAGTTTTAACTCCGGGTTTGGCTACACCTTC.

This sequence joins TRBV4-2 and TRBJ2-1; 10 nucleotides align to TRBD1. V lost 4 bases to trimming and J lost 0 bases; unmatched junction nucleotides: 3. Per the germline V gene, CDR1 is LGHNA and CDR2 is YNFKEQ. The CDR3 runs to 16 residues. The CDR3 loop reads CASSRGQGSSYNEQFF. CDR3 DNA: TGTGCCAGCAGCCGGGGACAGGGGAGCTCCTACAATGAGCAGTTCTTC.

The chain is built from TRBV6-1 and TRBJ1-4; 9 nucleotides match TRBD1. With V trimmed by 2 bases and J by 4 bases, 5 bases remained unmatched. The germline gives CDR1 MNHNS, CDR2 SASEGT. The CDR3 consists of 16 residues. The CDR3 nucleotides are TGTGCCAGCAGTGAATGGAGGGGACAGGGTAATGAAAAACTGTTTTTT. Translation: CASSEWRGQGNEKLFF.

J is TRBJ1-1 and V is TRBV10-3; perhaps TRBD1 as D (6 bases). This CDR3 has 12 residues. V was pared by 4 bases and J by 4 bases, with 7 bases between. Germline V gives CDR1 ENHRY, CDR2 SYGVKD. This CDR3 is CAISARGTEAFF. CDR3 coding DNA: TGTGCCATCAGTGCCAGGGGCACTGAAGCTTTCTTT.

This clone occurred a few times. The chain joins TRBV3-1 (or the pseudogene TRBV3-2) to TRBJ1-1, with D possibly being TRBD1 (5 bases). Trimming removed 4 bases from V and 3 bases from J, with 12 bases in between. Germline V gene data show CDR1 as LGHDT and CDR2 as YNNKEL (reference sequence). The CDR3 has 14 residues. CDR3 sequence reads: CASSPQGDHTEAFF. The CDR3 DNA sequence: TGTGCCAGCAGCCCCCAAGGGGATCACACTGAAGCTTTCTTT.

The CDR3 loop is CASSQEGNSPLHF. The CDR3 nucleotides read TGCGCCAGCAGCCAAGAGGGAAATTCACCCCTCCACTTT. This chain uses TRBV4-1 with TRBJ1-6, with D hard to call. The CDR3 loop spans 13 amino acids. The germline V and J ends were trimmed by 0 bases and 7 bases, with 4 bases remaining between them. CDR1 is MGHRA and CDR2 is YSYEKL in the germline V gene.

The chain couples TRBV6-5 to TRBJ2-7; 7 nucleotides match TRBD1. This CDR3 is built from 14 residues. The V gene end was trimmed by 6 bases and the J gene end by 0 bases; junction bases not matched to a gene: 5. CDR1 is MNHEY, CDR2 SVGAGI, per germline. Here the CDR3 DNA reads TGTGCCAGCAGGAAGGGGGACAGCTCCTACGAGCAGTACTTC. Protein product: CASRKGDSSYEQYF.

The rearrangement joins TRBV5-6 to TRBJ2-4; D ambiguous. The CDR3 extends over 17 amino acids. Trimming stripped 0 bases from V and 0 bases from J, with 13 bases between. Germline lookup yields CDR1 SGHDT and CDR2 YYEEEE. The CDR3 loop is CASSLDSSAVAKNIQYF. In DNA, the CDR3 is TGTGCCAGCAGCTTGGACTCCAGCGCTGTAGCCAAAAACATTCAGTACTTC.

CDR3 sequence (DNA): TGTGCCAGCCGGCCGGGGGGACAGGGTAACTATGGCTACACCTTC. Translating it yields CASRPGGQGNYGYTF. The chain links TRBV19 to TRBJ1-2; 9 bases are a match to TRBD1. J gave up 1 base and V 9 bases, and 9 bases lay outside the gene matches. Germline CDR1 reads LNHDA; CDR2 reads SQIVND (reference sequence). This CDR3 has 15 residues.

The chain links TRBV5-5 to TRBJ1-4; D unresolved. The CDR3 has 14 residues. Germline CDR1 is SGHKS and CDR2 is YYEKEE (reference sequence). The V end lost 3 bases, the J end lost 6 bases, and 12 bases lay between the germline ends. CDR3 in DNA: TGTGCCAGCAGCTCCGGCCGGACGGATGAAAAACTGTTTTTT. This translates into CASSSGRTDEKLFF.

The chain couples TRBV2 to TRBJ2-2; 10 nucleotides match TRBD2. J was trimmed by 10 bases and V by 5 bases; bases with no gene match: 22. The CDR3 is made up of 19 amino acids. The germline V gene encodes CDR1 SNHLY and CDR2 FYNNEI. The CDR3: CASSTGTSASYRALAELFF. The CDR3 nucleotides read TGTGCCAGCAGTACCGGGACTAGCGCTTCTTACCGGGCTTTGGCGGAGCTGTTTTTT.

V gene TRBV5-5 combines with J gene TRBJ1-1; D is uncertain. Germline V lookup: CDR1 SGHKS, CDR2 YYEKEE (reference sequence). This CDR3 is 13 amino acids long. Trimming took off 2 bases at V and 1 base at J, with 6 bases between the two ends. Written as DNA, the CDR3 is TGTGCCAGCAGCTTTATGCCGAACACTGAAGCTTTCTTT. It translates to CASSFMPNTEAFF.

This clone is termed medium-sized. The chain has TRBV6-6 and TRBJ1-2; a possible D gene is TRBD1 (5 bases). The V gene's germline CDR1 is MNHNY and CDR2 SVGAGI (reference sequence). V dropped 4 bases and J dropped 4 bases, with 10 bases sitting between them. CDR3 length equals 13 residues. The CDR3 DNA follows: TGTGCCAGCAGTTGGGGGGACGCCTATGGCTACACCTTC. Translation gives CASSWGDAYGYTF.

The J gene is TRBJ1-1, the V gene TRBV6-5; possible D gene TRBD1, 6 bases. CDR3 length equals 13 residues. Trimming shortened V by 7 bases and J by 4 bases, and 13 bases separated the two germline ends. Germline V gene data show CDR1 as MNHEY and CDR2 as SVGAGI. The CDR3 is CASTPRRGTEAFF. The CDR3 DNA is TGTGCCAGCACTCCACGCAGGGGCACTGAAGCTTTCTTT.

This clone showed up just once. The V gene is TRBV6-5, the J gene TRBJ1-5; no firm D call. CDR3 length: 13 amino acids. Germline-derived CDR1 and CDR2 are MNHEY and SVGAGI. The V and J ends lost 6 bases and 0 bases respectively, with 6 bases between them. Written as DNA, the CDR3 is TGTGCCAGCAGCCCGTATAGCAATCAGCCCCAGCATTTT. This codes for CASSPYSNQPQHF.

The CDR3 DNA reads as TGCGCCAGCAGCCAAGAAGGGCCCGTAGGCTACACCTTC. Protein product: CASSQEGPVGYTF. V is TRBV4-3 and J is TRBJ1-2; D call uncertain. CDR3 length equals 13 residues. Between the trimmed V and J ends, which lost 0 bases and 8 bases, there was a span of 10 bases. Germline V gene lookup returns CDR1 LGHNA and CDR2 YSLEER.

The chain recombines TRBV20-1 with TRBJ2-1; perhaps TRBD1 as D (6 bases). The CDR3 runs to 11 residues. Germline values: CDR1 DFQATT, CDR2 SNEGSKA (reference sequence). Trimming took off 6 bases at V and 10 bases at J, with 13 bases between the two ends. This CDR3 reads CSANREREQFF. CDR3 sequence (DNA): TGCAGTGCAAACAGGGAGCGCGAGCAGTTCTTC.

V is TRBV7-2 and J is TRBJ2-7, with 8 bases matching TRBD1. CDR1 is SGHTA, CDR2 FQGNSA, per germline. Unmatched junction bases numbered 16, after V lost 3 bases and J lost 6 bases. The CDR3 sequence is 17 residues long. The CDR3: CASSFMGTGDFNREQYF. In DNA, the CDR3 is TGTGCCAGCAGCTTCATGGGGACAGGCGATTTTAATCGCGAGCAGTACTTC.

The genes are TRBV15 and TRBJ1-5, with D tentatively TRBD1 (5 bases). CDR3 length: 15 amino acids. Trimming stripped 1 base from V and 1 base from J, with 8 bases between. In germline, CDR1 is LNHNV, CDR2 YYDKDF (reference sequence). The CDR3 nucleotides read TGTGCCACCAGCAGAGGACAGTTAAGCAATCAGCCCCAGCATTTT. Amino acids: CATSRGQLSNQPQHF.

This chain connects TRBV7-7 to TRBJ1-5; 7 bases align to TRBD1. Looked up from germline, CDR1 is SSHAT and CDR2 is FNYEAQ (reference sequence). This CDR3 has 15 amino acids. V gave up 3 bases and J gave up 6 bases; unmatched junction bases: 8. The CDR3 reads CASSFDREGGQPQHF. In nucleotides, the CDR3 is TGTGCCAGCAGCTTCGACAGGGAAGGGGGTCAGCCCCAGCATTTT.

The rearrangement links TRBV29-1 to TRBJ2-3; D is uncertain. Germline loops: CDR1 SQVTM, CDR2 ANQGSEA. The CDR3 spans 13 residues. V was shortened by 8 bases and J by 2 bases, with 14 bases between the two germline ends. For the CDR3, the DNA is TGCAGCCCTCGGTTACTTCTCACAGATACGCAGTATTTT. Its protein product is CSPRLLLTDTQYF.

The V and J genes are TRBV5-1 and TRBJ2-7, with D perhaps TRBD1 or TRBD2 (5 bases each). The CDR3 extends over 16 amino acids. CDR1 is SGHRS and CDR2 is YFSETQ in the germline V gene. V dropped 1 base and J dropped 7 bases, with 21 bases sitting between them. The CDR3 here is CASSLSGAVRTGEQYF. Here the CDR3 DNA reads TGCGCCAGCAGCTTGTCCGGGGCGGTCCGGACTGGAGAGCAGTACTTC.

This clone has just one count. V gene TRBV7-9 combines with J gene TRBJ2-1; 7 bases agree with TRBD2. The germline CDR1 and CDR2 sequences are SEHNR and FQNEAQ (reference sequence). J lost 0 bases, V lost 5 bases, and 7 bases had no gene match. The CDR3 is made up of 16 amino acids. CDR3 in amino acids: CASSAGTTSSYNEQFF. The CDR3 DNA reads as TGTGCCAGCAGCGCTGGGACTACAAGCTCCTACAATGAGCAGTTCTTC.

The chain joins TRBV2 to TRBJ1-2; possibly TRBD1 for D (6 bases). CDR3 length equals 14 residues. Per the germline V gene, CDR1 is SNHLY and CDR2 is FYNNEI. Trimming stripped 6 bases from V and 3 bases from J, with 14 bases between. CDR3 residues: CASRWSGADYGYTF. The CDR3 DNA is TGTGCCAGCAGGTGGTCGGGGGCTGACTATGGCTACACCTTC.

The V gene is TRBV3-1 (or the pseudogene TRBV3-2), the J gene TRBJ2-7; D is perhaps TRBD2 (5 bases). This CDR3 spans 15 amino acids. Per germline, CDR1 LGHDT and CDR2 YNNKEL (reference sequence). V shed 4 bases and J shed 2 bases, with 15 bases lying between them. The CDR3 reads CASSLDSSGAYEQYF. DNA for the CDR3: TGTGCCAGCAGCCTCGACTCCTCCGGGGCCTACGAGCAGTACTTC.